This T cell receptor beta chain was identified during a study of T-cell memory formation after mild COVID-19. Across the whole study: The two donors had largely donor-specific TCR clusters.

MiXCR was run by TCRdb on the 5' RACE reads, yielding one entry per CDR3 protein. Of approximately 260,000 distinct CDR3 sequences detected, 15% to 20% appear once; the ten largest clones hold 22%. Trimming stripped 2 bases from V and 7 bases from J, with 8 bases between. This CDR3 has 12 amino acids. Germline CDR1 and CDR2: SGHTA and FQGNSA. General study points: Several responding clones turned up in pre-infection memory, indicating that cross-reactive memory may have taken part. Contracting clones from day 15 to 85 had balanced CD4/CD8; later expanders favoured CD4+.

The sample holds many counts of this clonotype. What it binds is not known. Sequencing was carried out using PBMCs or a T cell subset sorted from them (not recorded which). The chain combines TRBV7-2 with TRBJ1-1; no clear D. The source of this sequence is a man younger than 30 who had mild COVID-19 (a few samples of this study predate the infection). Cell type and time point are not known. The CDR3 here is CASSLNGNEAFF. In DNA, the CDR3 is TGTGCCAGCAGCTTAAACGGAAATGAAGCTTTCTTT.